This paragraph reports one T cell receptor beta chain. Its antigen is not identified. Naive CD8 cells lacked CD45RO, underwent positive selection for CCR7 and left out terminally differentiated effector memory CD45RA+ cells. The CDR3 extends over 14 amino acids. Germline loops: CDR1 SGDLS, CDR2 YYNGEE. This sample was included in a study of shared clonotypes between healthy human individuals. The assay was run at deep level. Some clones are missing from TCRdb's copy, which holds only in-frame ones; the method was immunoSEQ multiplex PCR. This sample has some 2.1 million clones; just over 90% occur once, and the top ten carry about 1.6%. Study conclusions and caveats: For sorted subsets, rarefaction showed incomplete sequencing despite large depth. Between a few donors, naive CD4 clonotypes were shared at a level of about 5.3%. The authors expected sequencing depth to affect clonotype sharing among donors.

The material sequenced was naive CD8+ T cells from PBMCs. The sequence was collected from a man younger than 35 in good health. Some clones in this sample may be carry-over from other donors' samples. V gene TRBV9 combines with J gene TRBJ2-5, with 7 nucleotides matching TRBD1. Gene TRBJ2-7 matches the end of the DNA better, so the J call may be wrong. In DNA, the CDR3 is TGTGCCAGCAGCGTTACAGGGGACGGCTACGAGCAGTACTTC. This translates into CASSVTGDGYEQYF.